This T cell receptor (beta chain) was recovered during a study of blood T cell repertoires in COVID-19. Study-wide context: The study drew acute and convalescent COVID-19 samples from the United States, Italy and Spain.

CDR3 length: 12 residues. Trimming cost V 5 bases and J 2 bases, with 7 bases left between them. Germline CDR1 is MNHEY and CDR2 is SVGEGT. As for this clone: Other DNA sequences in this specimen translate into the identical CDR3.

Profiling relied on immunoSEQ multiplex PCR, and the TCRdb table lists in-frame clones only, not all of them. The sample has 350,000 to 400,000 clones; around 90% are singletons. Sequences were obtained from peripheral blood. This receptor was obtained from a man aged 18 to 29 with active or convalescent COVID-19. The rearrangement joins TRBV6-2 or TRBV6-3 to TRBJ2-7; TRBD2 might be the D (5 bases). The CDR3 nucleotides are TGTGCCAGCAGTCCGGGGACCTACGAGCAGTACTTC. It codes for CASSPGTYEQYF.